Sequencing of this T cell receptor beta chain was carried out in a study of TIL therapy for anti-PD-1-resistant metastatic lung cancer. In the study overall: Progressing patients received lymphodepletion, expanded TIL infusion and IL-2. A few tumors were EGFR-mutant and two were ALK-rearranged. General study findings and limits: After infusion, TIL clonotypes partly replaced peripheral T cells and declined over months.

Germline V gene sequence: CDR1 MNHEY, CDR2 SVGAGI. The CDR3 length is 15 residues. This was the immunoSEQ v3 assay. Clones were sequenced by immunoSEQ multiplex PCR, and TCRdb holds only the in-frame ones, with some missing. The data hold about 32,000 clones, with 74% observed a single time. The count of this clone is one. What it recognizes is unknown. Time point here: pre-treatment sample, taken before nivolumab and TIL therapy. The receptor comes from a woman between 25 and 80 years old with non-small cell lung cancer. The source material was blood, sampled at baseline. The chain employs TRBV6-5 and TRBJ2-5; D is undetermined. The DNA end is a closer match to TRBJ2-7, so the J assignment may be wrong. DNA of the CDR3: TGTGCCAGCAGTTATGGAAAGGGATGGACCTACGAGCAGTACTTC. Its translation is CASSYGKGWTYEQYF.